This T cell receptor beta chain came from a study of technical replicates of blood from a handful of donors. Here immunoSEQ multiplex PCR was the method, and the copy in TCRdb shows in-frame clones only, minus some. Of approximately 89,000 clones listed, around 94% are singletons. The CDR3 totals 14 residues. V was pared by 4 bases and J by 6 bases, with 17 bases between. The germline V gene encodes CDR1 SGHNT and CDR2 YYREEE (reference sequence). The TCR comes from a human donor in good health. Source material: T cells isolated from PBMCs. This chain links TRBV5-4 with TRBJ2-7; TRBD1 is a possible D gene (8 bases). This CDR3 reads CASSQAGGGSEQYF. The CDR3 region has the DNA TGTGCCAGCAGCCAGGCAGGGGGCGGGAGCGAGCAGTACTTC.